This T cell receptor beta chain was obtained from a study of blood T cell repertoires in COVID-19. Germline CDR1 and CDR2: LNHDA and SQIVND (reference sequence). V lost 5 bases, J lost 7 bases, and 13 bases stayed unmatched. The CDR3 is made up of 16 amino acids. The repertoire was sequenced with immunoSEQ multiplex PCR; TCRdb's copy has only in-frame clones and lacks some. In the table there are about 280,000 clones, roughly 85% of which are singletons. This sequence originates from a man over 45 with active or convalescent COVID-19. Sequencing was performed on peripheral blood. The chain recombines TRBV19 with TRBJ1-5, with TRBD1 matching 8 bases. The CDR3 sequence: CASSGNEGQVWQPQHF. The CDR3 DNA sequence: TGTGCCAGTAGTGGGAATGAGGGACAGGTATGGCAGCCCCAGCATTTT.